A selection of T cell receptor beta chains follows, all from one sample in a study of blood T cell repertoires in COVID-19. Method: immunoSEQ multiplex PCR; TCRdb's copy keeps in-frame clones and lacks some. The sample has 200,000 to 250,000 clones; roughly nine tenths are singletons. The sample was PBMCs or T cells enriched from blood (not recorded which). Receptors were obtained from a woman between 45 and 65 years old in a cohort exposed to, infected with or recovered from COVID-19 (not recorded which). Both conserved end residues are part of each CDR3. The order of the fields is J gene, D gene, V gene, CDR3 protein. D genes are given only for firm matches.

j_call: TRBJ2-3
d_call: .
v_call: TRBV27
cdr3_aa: CASTDSWSTDTQYF

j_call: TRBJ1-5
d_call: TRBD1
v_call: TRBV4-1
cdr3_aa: CASSLWTGGQNQPQHF

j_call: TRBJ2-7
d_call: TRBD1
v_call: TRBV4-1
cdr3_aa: CASSPRDRGWREQYF

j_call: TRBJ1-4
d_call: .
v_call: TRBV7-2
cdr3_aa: CASSPSGVGNEKLFF

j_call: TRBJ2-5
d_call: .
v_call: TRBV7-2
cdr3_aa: CASSPWELREETQYF

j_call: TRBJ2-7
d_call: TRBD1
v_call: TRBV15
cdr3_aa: CATSRTGSYEQYF

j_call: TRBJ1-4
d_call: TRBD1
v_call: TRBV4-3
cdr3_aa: CASSQDYGRGHEKLFF

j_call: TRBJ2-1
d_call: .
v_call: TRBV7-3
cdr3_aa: CASSSQAVANEQFF

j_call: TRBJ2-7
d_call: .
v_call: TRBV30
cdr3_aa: CAWTHSYEQYF

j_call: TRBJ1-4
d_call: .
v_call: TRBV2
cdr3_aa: CASRGQDGEKLFF

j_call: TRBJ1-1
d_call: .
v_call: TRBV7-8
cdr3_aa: CASSLYQGSPEAFF

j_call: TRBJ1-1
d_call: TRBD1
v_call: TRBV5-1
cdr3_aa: CASSLEAGGTEAFF

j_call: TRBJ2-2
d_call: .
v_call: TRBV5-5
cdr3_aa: CASSPTSSPNTGELFF

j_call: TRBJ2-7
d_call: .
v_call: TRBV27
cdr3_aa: CASSLQQGERYEQYF

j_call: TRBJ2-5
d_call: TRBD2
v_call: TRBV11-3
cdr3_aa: CASSGLAGGETQYF

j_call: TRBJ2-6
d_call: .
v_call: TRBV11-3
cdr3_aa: CASSLGTGSSGANVLTF

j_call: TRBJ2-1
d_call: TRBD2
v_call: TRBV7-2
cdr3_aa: CASSPGLAYSYNEQFF

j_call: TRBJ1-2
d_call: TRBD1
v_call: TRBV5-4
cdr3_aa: CASSLRDSNGYTF

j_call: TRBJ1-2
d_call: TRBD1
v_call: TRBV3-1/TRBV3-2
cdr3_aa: CASSHSFKDRGVNYGYTF

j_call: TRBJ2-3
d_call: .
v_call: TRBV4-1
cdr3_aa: CASSSRDTYTDTQYF

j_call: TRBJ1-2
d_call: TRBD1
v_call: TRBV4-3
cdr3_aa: CASSLQGQGVGYTF

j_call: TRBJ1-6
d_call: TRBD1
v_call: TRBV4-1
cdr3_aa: CASSQRGQGAVNSPLHF

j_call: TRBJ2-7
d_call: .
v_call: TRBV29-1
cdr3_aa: CSVAGPAGEQYF

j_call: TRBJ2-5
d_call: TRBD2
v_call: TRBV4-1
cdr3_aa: CASSQDGGAGALRVGETQYF

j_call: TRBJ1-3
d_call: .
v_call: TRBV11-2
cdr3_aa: CASSLDVTGNTIYF

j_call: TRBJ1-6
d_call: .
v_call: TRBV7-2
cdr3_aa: CASSLSGGHYNSPLHF

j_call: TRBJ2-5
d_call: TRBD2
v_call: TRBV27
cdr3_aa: CASGSLAGVETQYF

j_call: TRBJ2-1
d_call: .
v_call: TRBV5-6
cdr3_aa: CASSLAPWRGRSYNEQFF

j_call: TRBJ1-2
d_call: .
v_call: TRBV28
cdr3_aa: CASSLGGATNYGYTF

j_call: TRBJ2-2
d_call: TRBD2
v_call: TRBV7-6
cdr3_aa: CASSPVVTSGGTGELFF

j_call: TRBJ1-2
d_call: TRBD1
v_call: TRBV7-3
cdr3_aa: CASSIDGTGFGYTF

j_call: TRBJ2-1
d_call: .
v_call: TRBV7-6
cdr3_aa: CASYGAGANEQFF

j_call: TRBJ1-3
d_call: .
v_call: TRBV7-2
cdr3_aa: CASSSRRTSGNTIYF

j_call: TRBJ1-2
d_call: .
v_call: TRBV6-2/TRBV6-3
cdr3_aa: CASSVTENYGYTF

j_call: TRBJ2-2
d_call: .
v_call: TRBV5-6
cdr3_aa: CASSLRTATRATGELFF

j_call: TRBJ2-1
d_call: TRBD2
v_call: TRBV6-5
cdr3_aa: CASSYSGGGYNEQFF

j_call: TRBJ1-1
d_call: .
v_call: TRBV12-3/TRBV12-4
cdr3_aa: CASRDSLNTEAFF

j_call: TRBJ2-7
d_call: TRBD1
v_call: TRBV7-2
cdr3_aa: CASSPGGATYEQYF

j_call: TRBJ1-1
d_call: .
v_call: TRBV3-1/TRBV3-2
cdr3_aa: CASSFTQGNTEAFF

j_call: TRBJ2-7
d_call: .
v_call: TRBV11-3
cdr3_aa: CASSSGTGQPAPGEQYF

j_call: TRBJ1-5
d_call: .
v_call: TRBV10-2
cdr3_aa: CASSETQSGQPQHF

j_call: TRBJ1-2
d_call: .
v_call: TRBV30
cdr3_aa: CAWSVHRTAYGYTF

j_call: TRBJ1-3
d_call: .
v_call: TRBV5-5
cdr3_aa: CASSLDGPSGNTIYF

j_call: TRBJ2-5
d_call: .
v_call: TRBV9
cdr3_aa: CASSVQGSETQYF

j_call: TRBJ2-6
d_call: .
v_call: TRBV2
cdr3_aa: CASSEGSTAGANVLTF

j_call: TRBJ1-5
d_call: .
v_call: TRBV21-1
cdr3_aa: CASSTGHLNQPQHF

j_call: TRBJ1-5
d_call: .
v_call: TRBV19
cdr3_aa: CASSIAGGRLNNQPQHF

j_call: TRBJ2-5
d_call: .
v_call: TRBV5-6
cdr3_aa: CASSSWAGETQYF

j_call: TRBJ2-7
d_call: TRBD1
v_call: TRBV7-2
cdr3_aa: CASNFDRERTYEQYF

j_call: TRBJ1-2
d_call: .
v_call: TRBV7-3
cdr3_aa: CASSSPTLGYTF

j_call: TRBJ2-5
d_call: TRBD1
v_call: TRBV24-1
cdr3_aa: CATSAPGTGKGETQYF